The 4 T cell receptor beta chains presented below share a single source sample, sequenced in a study of T cell changes during pregnancy in multiple sclerosis. Profiled with immunoSEQ multiplex PCR; TCRdb holds only in-frame clones, not every one. The sample lists tens of thousands of clones; about 90% were seen once. The specimen comprised peripheral blood, sampled in the first trimester of pregnancy. These TCRs come from a female donor in good health, enrolled as a control in a pregnancy study.

This clone was observed once. This sequence joins TRBV18 and TRBJ1-5; 9 bases are a match to TRBD1. The CDR3 has 15 residues. Trimming removed 3 bases from V and 4 bases from J; junction bases left unmatched: 4. Germline values: CDR1 KGHSH, CDR2 LQKENI. The CDR3 sequence is CASSPRDRENQPQHF. The DNA of the CDR3 is TGTGCCAGCTCACCCAGGGACAGGGAAAATCAGCCCCAGCATTTT.

A few counts support this clone. The chain links TRBV7-6 to TRBJ2-3; 9 bases agree with TRBD1. Looked up from germline, CDR1 is SGHVS and CDR2 is FNYEAQ. The trim removed 5 bases at V and 6 bases at J, leaving 6 bases unmatched. The CDR3 consists of 14 residues. The CDR3 loop is CASSQGTGSDTQYF. The CDR3 region has the DNA TGTGCCAGCAGCCAAGGGACAGGGTCGGATACGCAGTATTTT.

The chain carries TRBV5-6 and TRBJ2-2; D is ambiguous. V lost 2 bases and J lost 4, with 6 bases in between. Germline lookup yields CDR1 SGHDT and CDR2 YYEEEE. This CDR3 region has 13 residues. The CDR3 here is CASSFLSTGELFF. The CDR3 DNA reads TGTGCCAGCAGCTTCCTTAGCACCGGGGAGCTGTTTTTT.

This chain links TRBV10-3 with TRBJ2-1, with TRBD2 matching over 7 bases. Germline loops: CDR1 ENHRY, CDR2 SYGVKD. Trimming took 5 bases from V and 4 from J; bases not matched to a gene: 5. This CDR3 contains 14 residues. The chain's CDR3 is CAISLAGRYNEQFF. The CDR3 coding sequence is TGTGCCATCAGTTTAGCGGGTAGATACAATGAGCAGTTCTTC.